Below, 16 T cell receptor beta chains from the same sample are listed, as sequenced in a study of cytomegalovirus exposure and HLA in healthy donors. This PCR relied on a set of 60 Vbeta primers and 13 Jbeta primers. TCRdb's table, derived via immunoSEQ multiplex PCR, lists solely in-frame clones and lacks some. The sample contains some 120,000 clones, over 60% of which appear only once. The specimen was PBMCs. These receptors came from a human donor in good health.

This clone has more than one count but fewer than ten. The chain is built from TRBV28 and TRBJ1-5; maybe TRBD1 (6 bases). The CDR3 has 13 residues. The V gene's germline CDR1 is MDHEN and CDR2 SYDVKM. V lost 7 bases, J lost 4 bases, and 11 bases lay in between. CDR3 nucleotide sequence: TGTGCCAGCATTAGTCAGGGGAATCAGCCCCAGCATTTT. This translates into CASISQGNQPQHF.

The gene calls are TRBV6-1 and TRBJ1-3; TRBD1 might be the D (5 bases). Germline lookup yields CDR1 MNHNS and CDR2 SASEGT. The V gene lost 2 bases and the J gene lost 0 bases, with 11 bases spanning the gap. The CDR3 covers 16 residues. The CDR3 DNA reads TGTGCCAGCAGTGAACTTCGACAGATCTCTGGAAACACCATATATTTT. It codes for CASSELRQISGNTIYF.

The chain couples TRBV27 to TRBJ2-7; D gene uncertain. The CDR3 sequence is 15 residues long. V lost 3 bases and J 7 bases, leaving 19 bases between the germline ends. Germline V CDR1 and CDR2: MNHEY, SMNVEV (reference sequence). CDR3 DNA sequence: TGTGCCAGCAGTTTTGGTCGACACAGTCGGATGGAGCAGTACTTC. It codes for CASSFGRHSRMEQYF.

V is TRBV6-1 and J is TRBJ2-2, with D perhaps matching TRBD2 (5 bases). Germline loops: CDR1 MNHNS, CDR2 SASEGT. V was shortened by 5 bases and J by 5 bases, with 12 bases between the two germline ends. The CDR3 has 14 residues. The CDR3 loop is CASSPPRETGELFF. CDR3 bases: TGTGCCAGCAGTCCCCCTAGGGAGACCGGGGAGCTGTTTTTT.

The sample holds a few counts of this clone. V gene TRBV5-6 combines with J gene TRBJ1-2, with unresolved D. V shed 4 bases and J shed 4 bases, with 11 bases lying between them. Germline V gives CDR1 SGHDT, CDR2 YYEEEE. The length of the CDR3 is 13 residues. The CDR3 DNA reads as TGTGCCAGCAGCCTCGGAGGAACCTATGGCTACACCTTC. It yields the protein CASSLGGTYGYTF.

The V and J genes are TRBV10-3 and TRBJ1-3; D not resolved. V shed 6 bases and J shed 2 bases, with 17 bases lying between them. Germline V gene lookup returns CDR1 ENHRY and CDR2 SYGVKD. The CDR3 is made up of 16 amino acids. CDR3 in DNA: TGTGCCATCAGACCTCCCCAGACGGAGGCTGGAAACACCATATATTTT. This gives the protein CAIRPPQTEAGNTIYF.

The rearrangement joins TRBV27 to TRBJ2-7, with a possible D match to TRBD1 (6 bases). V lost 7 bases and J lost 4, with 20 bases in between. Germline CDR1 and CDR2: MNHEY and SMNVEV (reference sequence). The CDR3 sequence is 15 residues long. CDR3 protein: CASMGHIGGRYEQYF. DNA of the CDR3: TGTGCCAGCATGGGTCATATTGGGGGCAGGTACGAGCAGTACTTC.

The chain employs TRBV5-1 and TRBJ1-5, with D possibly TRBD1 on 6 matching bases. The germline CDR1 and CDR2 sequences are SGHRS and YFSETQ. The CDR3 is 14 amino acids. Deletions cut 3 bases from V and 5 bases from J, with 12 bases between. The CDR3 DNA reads TGCGCCAGCAGCTCCACAGGGAATGATCAGCCCCAGCATTTT. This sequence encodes CASSSTGNDQPQHF. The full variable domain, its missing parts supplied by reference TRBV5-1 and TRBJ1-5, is KAGVTQTPRYLIKTRGQQVTLSCSPISGHRSVSWYQQTPGQGLQFLFEYFSETQRNKGNFPGRFSGRQFSNSRSEMNVSTLELGDSALYLCASSSTGNDQPQHFGDGTRLSIL.

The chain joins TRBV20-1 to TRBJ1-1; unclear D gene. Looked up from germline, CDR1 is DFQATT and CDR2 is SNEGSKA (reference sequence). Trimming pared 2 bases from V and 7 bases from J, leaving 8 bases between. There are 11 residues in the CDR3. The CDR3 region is CSARFAIEAFF. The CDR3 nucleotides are TGCAGTGCTAGATTCGCGATTGAAGCTTTCTTT.

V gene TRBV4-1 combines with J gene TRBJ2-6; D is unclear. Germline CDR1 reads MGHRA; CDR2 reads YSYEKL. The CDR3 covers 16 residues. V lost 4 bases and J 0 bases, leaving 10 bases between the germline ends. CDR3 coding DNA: TGCGCCAGCAGCCCGCAGGCAGTCTCTGGGGCCAACGTCCTGACTTTC. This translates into CASSPQAVSGANVLTF.

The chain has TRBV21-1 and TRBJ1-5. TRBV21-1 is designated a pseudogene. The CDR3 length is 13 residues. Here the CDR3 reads CASRRGGPQPQHF. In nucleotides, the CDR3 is TGTGCCAGCCGTAGGGGGGGCCCTCAGCCCCAGCATTTT.

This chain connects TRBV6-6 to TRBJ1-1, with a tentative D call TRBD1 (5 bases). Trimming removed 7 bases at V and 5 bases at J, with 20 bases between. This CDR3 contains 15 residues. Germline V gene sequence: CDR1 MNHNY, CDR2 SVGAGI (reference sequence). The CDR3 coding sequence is TGTGCCAGCACCGGGACTTTGAGGGTACGGACTGAAGCTTTCTTT. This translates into CASTGTLRVRTEAFF.

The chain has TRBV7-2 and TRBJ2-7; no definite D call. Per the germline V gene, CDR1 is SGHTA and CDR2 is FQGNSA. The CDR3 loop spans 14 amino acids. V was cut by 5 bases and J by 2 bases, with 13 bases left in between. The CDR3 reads CASSPTGGPYEQYF. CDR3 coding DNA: TGTGCCAGCAGCCCAACCGGCGGTCCCTACGAGCAGTACTTC.

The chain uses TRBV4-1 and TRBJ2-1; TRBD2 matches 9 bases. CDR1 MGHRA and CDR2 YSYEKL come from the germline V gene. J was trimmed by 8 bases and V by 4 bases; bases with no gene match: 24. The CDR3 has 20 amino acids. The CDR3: CASSPDVRSTSGWAPYEQFF. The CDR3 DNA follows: TGCGCCAGCAGCCCAGACGTCAGGAGCACTAGCGGGTGGGCCCCATATGAGCAGTTCTTC.

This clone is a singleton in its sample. CDR3 sequence: CASSLALASTGELFF. The CDR3 bases are TGCGCCAGCAGCTTGGCCTTAGCGAGCACCGGGGAGCTGTTTTTT. The chain carries TRBV5-1 and TRBJ2-2; maybe TRBD2 (5 bases). This CDR3 spans 15 amino acids. Trimming took off 0 bases at V and 4 bases at J, with 10 bases between the two ends. Germline V gene lookup returns CDR1 SGHRS and CDR2 YFSETQ.

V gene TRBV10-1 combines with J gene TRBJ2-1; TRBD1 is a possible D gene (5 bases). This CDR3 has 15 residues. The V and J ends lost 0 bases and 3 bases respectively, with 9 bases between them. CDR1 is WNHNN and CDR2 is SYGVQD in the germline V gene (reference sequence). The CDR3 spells CASSESGQGYNEQFF. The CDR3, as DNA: TGCGCCAGCAGTGAGTCTGGGCAGGGCTACAATGAGCAGTTCTTC.